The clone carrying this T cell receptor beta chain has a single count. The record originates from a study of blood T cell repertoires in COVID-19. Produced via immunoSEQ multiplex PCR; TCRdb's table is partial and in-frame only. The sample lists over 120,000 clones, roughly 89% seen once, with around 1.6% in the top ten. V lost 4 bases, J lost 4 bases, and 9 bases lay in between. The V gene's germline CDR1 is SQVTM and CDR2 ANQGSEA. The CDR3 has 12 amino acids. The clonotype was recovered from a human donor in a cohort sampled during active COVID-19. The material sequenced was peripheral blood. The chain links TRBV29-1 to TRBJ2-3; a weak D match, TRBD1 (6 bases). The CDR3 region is CSVAQGPDTQYF. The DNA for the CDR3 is TGCAGCGTTGCACAGGGCCCAGATACGCAGTATTTT.